This TCR beta chain was documented in a study of blood T cell repertoires in COVID-19. About the research overall: Samples came from the United States, Italy and Spain, spanning acute and convalescent COVID-19.

Methods used by the authors: The authors estimated nucleated cell counts from reference gene primer amplification. Only in-frame clones appear in the TCRdb table, and some are missing; sequencing was by immunoSEQ multiplex PCR. The V and J calls and clone size were taken over from that table, and D and trimming were inferred from the DNA. The repertoire holds 80,000 or so clones, roughly 80% seen once, with roughly 12% in the top ten. Germline values: CDR1 MNHNY, CDR2 SVGAGI (reference sequence). With V trimmed by 4 bases and J by 4 bases, 12 bases remained unmatched. The length of the CDR3 is 16 residues.

The source material was peripheral blood. This chain joins TRBV6-6 and TRBJ1-2; 7 bases are a match to TRBD1. The clonotype was recovered from a man of 80 years or more with acute or convalescent COVID-19. The CDR3 nucleotides read TGTGCCAGCAGTTCTCGACAGGGTCAAAGCTTCTATGGCTACACCTTC. Its protein is CASSSRQGQSFYGYTF.